A selection of T cell receptor beta chains follows, all from one sample in a study of T cell responses to AZD1222 COVID-19 vaccine. Repertoires were generated with immunoSEQ multiplex PCR, while TCRdb's copy carries only in-frame clones and drops some. Of under 150,000 clones detected, about 94% appear once; the ten largest clones hold 4.5% to 6%. Sequences were derived from peripheral blood, sampled on day 0 of AZD1222 vaccination. These receptors were obtained from an adult in good health. Both conserved end residues are trimmed from each CDR3. Fields, in order: CDR3 protein, J gene, V gene.

CDR3aa: ASSQTNGNTEAF; j_gene: TRBJ1-1; v_gene: TRBV18
CDR3aa: ASSLGSSYNSPLH; j_gene: TRBJ1-6; v_gene: TRBV7-2
CDR3aa: ASSLEAGGSTQY; j_gene: TRBJ2-3; v_gene: TRBV13
CDR3aa: ASSFPGGGQETQY; j_gene: TRBJ2-5; v_gene: TRBV28
CDR3aa: ASSAVGGWGYT; j_gene: TRBJ1-2; v_gene: TRBV28
CDR3aa: ASSLFPGTGAAKNIQY; j_gene: TRBJ2-4; v_gene: TRBV27
CDR3aa: ASSYLQGSYNEQF; j_gene: TRBJ2-1; v_gene: TRBV6-2/TRBV6-3
CDR3aa: ASSALSPTEGNIQY; j_gene: TRBJ2-4; v_gene: TRBV27
CDR3aa: ASSGRLAGNTGELF; j_gene: TRBJ2-2; v_gene: TRBV7-9
CDR3aa: ASSGQGARNSPLH; j_gene: TRBJ1-6; v_gene: TRBV19
CDR3aa: ATEGGSRIQY; j_gene: TRBJ2-7; v_gene: TRBV25-1
CDR3aa: ASSEDSHSYNEQF; j_gene: TRBJ2-1; v_gene: TRBV6-1
CDR3aa: ASSQGTASYEQY; j_gene: TRBJ2-7; v_gene: TRBV4-1
CDR3aa: ASTGIGQEYYGYT; j_gene: TRBJ1-2; v_gene: TRBV9
CDR3aa: ASIPGLTTEAF; j_gene: TRBJ1-1; v_gene: TRBV2
CDR3aa: ATSRDQAAPSTDTQY; j_gene: TRBJ2-3; v_gene: TRBV15
CDR3aa: ASGNAGAYGYT; j_gene: TRBJ1-2; v_gene: TRBV12-5
CDR3aa: ASSIVRSGLLDNEQF; j_gene: TRBJ2-1; v_gene: TRBV19
CDR3aa: ASIGTEAF; j_gene: TRBJ1-1; v_gene: TRBV19
CDR3aa: AWDASGRRETQY; j_gene: TRBJ2-5; v_gene: TRBV30
CDR3aa: ATGELGNEQF; j_gene: TRBJ2-1; v_gene: TRBV15
CDR3aa: ASSEKVLAVTSYNEQF; j_gene: TRBJ2-1; v_gene: TRBV7-2
CDR3aa: SARAEETQY; j_gene: TRBJ2-5; v_gene: TRBV20-1
CDR3aa: ASSLAWRPMNTEAF; j_gene: TRBJ1-1; v_gene: TRBV5-6
CDR3aa: ASSRLGGGGTEAF; j_gene: TRBJ1-1; v_gene: TRBV3-1/TRBV3-2
CDR3aa: ASSLGLAGASSYNEQF; j_gene: TRBJ2-1; v_gene: TRBV7-3
CDR3aa: ASSIQINTEAF; j_gene: TRBJ1-1; v_gene: TRBV19
CDR3aa: ASSVNPYGYT; j_gene: TRBJ1-2; v_gene: TRBV7-2
CDR3aa: ASSSGGTEAF; j_gene: TRBJ1-1; v_gene: TRBV25-1
CDR3aa: ASSLAGAETQY; j_gene: TRBJ2-5; v_gene: TRBV5-4
CDR3aa: ASSQDFGKTGNTIY; j_gene: TRBJ1-3; v_gene: TRBV4-2
CDR3aa: ASSRLGEEQF; j_gene: TRBJ2-1; v_gene: TRBV19
CDR3aa: ASSPEQLGPQH; j_gene: TRBJ1-5; v_gene: TRBV18
CDR3aa: ASSWGNNQPQH; j_gene: TRBJ1-5; v_gene: TRBV27
CDR3aa: ASSLGSRADEKLF; j_gene: TRBJ1-4; v_gene: TRBV7-9
CDR3aa: SARDVTEAF; j_gene: TRBJ1-1; v_gene: TRBV20-1
CDR3aa: ASRLSTRVSRTDTQY; j_gene: TRBJ2-3; v_gene: TRBV12-2
CDR3aa: ASSPRDNRPQH; j_gene: TRBJ1-5; v_gene: TRBV7-2
CDR3aa: SPPRDRDRQPQH; j_gene: TRBJ1-5; v_gene: TRBV29-1
CDR3aa: ASSSAGVWTQY; j_gene: TRBJ2-5; v_gene: TRBV27
CDR3aa: AISKDTPENTGELF; j_gene: TRBJ2-2; v_gene: TRBV10-3
CDR3aa: ATWGASSYNEQF; j_gene: TRBJ2-1; v_gene: TRBV10-3
CDR3aa: ASGAGPSYEQY; j_gene: TRBJ2-7; v_gene: TRBV9
CDR3aa: ASSLVGRENYGYT; j_gene: TRBJ1-2; v_gene: TRBV7-9
CDR3aa: ASRAPTSGGTQF; j_gene: TRBJ2-1; v_gene: TRBV2
CDR3aa: ASSFVGSNGDTQY; j_gene: TRBJ2-3; v_gene: TRBV28
CDR3aa: ASSPSPPGLVVSEQY; j_gene: TRBJ2-7; v_gene: TRBV4-2
CDR3aa: ASSYQGLPSGYT; j_gene: TRBJ1-2; v_gene: TRBV6-5
CDR3aa: ASSLESVPGFHEQY; j_gene: TRBJ2-7; v_gene: TRBV5-6
CDR3aa: ASTTLGQGGEELF; j_gene: TRBJ2-2; v_gene: TRBV19
CDR3aa: AWSAYLRSGYT; j_gene: TRBJ1-2; v_gene: TRBV30
CDR3aa: ARQGGAYEQY; j_gene: TRBJ2-7; v_gene: TRBV6-4
CDR3aa: ASSQSHLGGNIQY; j_gene: TRBJ2-4; v_gene: TRBV23-1
CDR3aa: ASSVDGLLETQY; j_gene: TRBJ2-5; v_gene: TRBV9
CDR3aa: ASKYDGGTEAF; j_gene: TRBJ1-1; v_gene: TRBV12-3/TRBV12-4
CDR3aa: ASSLGGAAIEKLF; j_gene: TRBJ1-4; v_gene: TRBV19
CDR3aa: ASSEISTPSYEQY; j_gene: TRBJ2-7; v_gene: TRBV25-1
CDR3aa: ASSPQANTIY; j_gene: TRBJ1-3; v_gene: TRBV6-5
CDR3aa: ASSLGDGANEQY; j_gene: TRBJ2-7; v_gene: TRBV5-1
CDR3aa: ASSQAGTSDTGELF; j_gene: TRBJ2-2; v_gene: TRBV4-1